This is a list of T cell receptor beta chains from one sample in a study of blood T cell repertoires in COVID-19. Using immunoSEQ multiplex PCR, the repertoire was profiled, and TCRdb retains in-frame clones only, with some absent. Of 320,000 or so clones in the sample, around 84% were seen once. Specimen: PBMCs or T cells enriched from blood (not recorded which). The receptors come from a woman in her twenties or thirties who had been exposed to COVID-19. CDR3s include the opening cysteine and the closing phenylalanine or tryptophan. The D gene is left open where the match is weak. Expanded clones are given a class, and other clones once, few, many or no size at all.

V	J	D	size	DNA	CDR3
TRBV18	TRBJ1-5	.	.	TGTGCCAGCTCACCACCGGGGGCAGGGGCCTATCAGCCCCAGCATTTT	CASSPPGAGAYQPQHF
TRBV30	TRBJ1-5	.	once	TGTGCCTGGAGTCGCGGAGGAGGAAGGGGCAATCAGCCCCAGCATTTT	CAWSRGGGRGNQPQHF
TRBV7-6	TRBJ2-5	.	.	TGTGCCAGCAGCTTAGCGCAGGGGGGAGAGACCCAGTACTTC	CASSLAQGGETQYF
TRBV28	TRBJ2-1	.	few	TGTGCCACCGGAGAGCTCTACAATGAGCAGTTCTTC	CATGELYNEQFF
TRBV13	TRBJ1-6	.	.	TGTGCCAGCAGCTTACTGAGCTCCTATAATTCACCCCTCCACTTT	CASSLLSSYNSPLHF
TRBV4-3	TRBJ1-4	.	.	TGCGCCAGCAGCCGAACAGACCCTAATGAAAAACTGTTTTTT	CASSRTDPNEKLFF
TRBV5-1	TRBJ2-1	.	.	TGCGCCAGCAGCTTGAGGTTAGGTCGGGATGAGCAGTTCTTC	CASSLRLGRDEQFF
TRBV20-1	TRBJ1-2	.	.	TGCAGTGCTAGAGTCGGGAACGGCTACACCTTC	CSARVGNGYTF
TRBV2	TRBJ2-7	TRBD2	.	TGTGCCAGCAGTGAACAACCAGCGGGAGTACACGAGCAGTACTTC	CASSEQPAGVHEQYF
TRBV10-3	TRBJ1-2	TRBD1	.	TGTGCCATCAGTGACACGACAGGGTGGGATGGCTACACCTTC	CAISDTTGWDGYTF
TRBV24-1	TRBJ2-3	.	.	TGTGCCACCAGTGATTCAGGGTTAATATCGGATACGCAGTATTTT	CATSDSGLISDTQYF
TRBV13	TRBJ2-1	TRBD2	.	TGTGCCAGCAGCCTAGGGACTAGCGGGAGTGGCAATGAGCAGTTCTTC	CASSLGTSGSGNEQFF
TRBV5-1	TRBJ1-1	TRBD1	.	TGCGCCAGCAGCTCTGGGACAGGAGGAACTAACACTGAAGCTTTCTTT	CASSSGTGGTNTEAFF
TRBV2	TRBJ1-4	TRBD1	.	TGTGCCAGCAGTCTGACAGGGAATAATGAAAAACTGTTTTTT	CASSLTGNNEKLFF
TRBV14	TRBJ2-7	.	.	TGTGCCAGCAGCCAGACTAAGCGCGGCACCTACGAGCAGTACTTC	CASSQTKRGTYEQYF
TRBV28	TRBJ2-1	TRBD2	.	TGTGCCAGCAGGCTAAGCGGGACTTCCTACAATGAGCAGTTCTTC	CASRLSGTSYNEQFF
TRBV10-3	TRBJ2-1	.	.	TGTGCCATCAAGAACCACCGGGACACGAGCTCCTACAATGAGCAGTTCTTC	CAIKNHRDTSSYNEQFF
TRBV28	TRBJ2-3	TRBD1	.	TGTGCCAGCAGTTTAGACAGGGGCGTCACTGATACGCAGTATTTT	CASSLDRGVTDTQYF
TRBV5-1	TRBJ2-7	.	.	TGCGCCAGCAGCTTGGAAGCGGGCCATGTCTACGAGCAGTACTTC	CASSLEAGHVYEQYF
TRBV4-2	TRBJ2-5	.	.	TGTGCCAGCATGGGCCTCCAAGAGACCCAGTACTTC	CASMGLQETQYF
TRBV6-5	TRBJ1-1	.	.	TGTGCCAGCAACTCGGGGAGCACTGAAGCTTTCTTT	CASNSGSTEAFF
TRBV3-1/TRBV3-2	TRBJ2-3	.	.	TGTGCCAGCAGCCAGCGACCAATGAGGACAGATACGCAGTATTTT	CASSQRPMRTDTQYF
TRBV12-5	TRBJ2-7	.	.	TGTGCTAGTGGTGGGCGTAGGGGCGAGCAGTACTTC	CASGGRRGEQYF
TRBV19	TRBJ1-1	TRBD1	.	TGTGCCACCGGACAGGGGGCGGTTGAAGCTTTCTTT	CATGQGAVEAFF
TRBV3-1/TRBV3-2	TRBJ1-5	.	.	TGTGCCAGCAGCCAAGGGTTCGCGGAACAGCCCCAGCATTTT	CASSQGFAEQPQHF
TRBV4-3	TRBJ1-2	TRBD1	.	TGCGCCAGCAGCCAAGATTTGCAGGGGGCCGTAACCGATGGCTACACCTTC	CASSQDLQGAVTDGYTF
TRBV19	TRBJ2-1	.	.	TGTGCCAGTAGTATGGAGAGGCCGTCGAATGAGCAGTTCTTC	CASSMERPSNEQFF
TRBV28	TRBJ1-1	.	.	TGTGCCAGCAGTTTAAGGGCAGGGATGAACACTGAAGCTTTCTTT	CASSLRAGMNTEAFF
TRBV7-2	TRBJ2-7	TRBD2	.	TGTGCCAGCAGCTTTGGCGGGGGGCTCTACGAGCAGTACTTC	CASSFGGGLYEQYF
TRBV28	TRBJ2-5	.	.	TGTGCCAGCAAACCCCACGGGGGATCCAGGGAGACCCAGTACTTC	CASKPHGGSRETQYF
TRBV30	TRBJ1-1	TRBD1	few	TGTGCCTGGAGTGGGGCCCCAATTGACAGGGCTAACACTGAAGCTTTCTTT	CAWSGAPIDRANTEAFF
TRBV28	TRBJ1-2	.	.	TGTGCCAGCATCCTGCGGCTTAGCTATGGCTACACCTTC	CASILRLSYGYTF
TRBV28	TRBJ1-1	.	.	TGTGCCAGCAGTTTACAGACAGACATGAACACTGAAGCTTTCTTT	CASSLQTDMNTEAFF
TRBV21-1	TRBJ2-2	.	.	TGTGCCAGCAGCGAGCGCCCTGTCCGCCGATACACCGGGGAGCTGTTTTTT	CASSERPVRRYTGELFF
TRBV4-2	TRBJ2-7	.	.	TGTGCCAGCAGCCAAGAAGCGAGAGGGAATTTCTACGAGCAGTACTTC	CASSQEARGNFYEQYF
TRBV7-9	TRBJ1-3	.	once	TGTGCCAGCAGCAGTACCAGCTCTGGAAACACCATATATTTT	CASSSTSSGNTIYF
TRBV4-2	TRBJ1-2	TRBD1	.	TGTGCCAGCAGCCAAGAACAGGGGGCAGGCAACTATGGCTACACCTTC	CASSQEQGAGNYGYTF
TRBV4-2	TRBJ2-4	TRBD2	.	TGTGCCAGCAGCCAAGCCCTAGCGGACTACAAAAACATTCAGTACTTC	CASSQALADYKNIQYF
TRBV12-5	TRBJ1-2	TRBD1	.	TGTGCTAGTGGTTTGGTAACAGGGGGCGCCGATGGCTACACCTTC	CASGLVTGGADGYTF
TRBV3-1/TRBV3-2	TRBJ1-2	TRBD1	.	TGTGCCAGCAGCCAAGCTGCGGACAGGGTTGATGGCTACACCTTC	CASSQAADRVDGYTF
TRBV2	TRBJ2-5	.	.	TGTGCCAGCAAGGACGGGAGTCTTCGCCAAGAGACCCAGTACTTC	CASKDGSLRQETQYF
TRBV11-2	TRBJ1-2	.	.	TGTGCCAGCAGCTTAGATAGCAGCGCTAACTATGGCTACACCTTC	CASSLDSSANYGYTF
TRBV29-1	TRBJ2-5	.	.	TGCACCTCCACACAGGGAGAGACCCAGTACTTC	CTSTQGETQYF
TRBV30	TRBJ1-4	TRBD1	.	TGTGCCTGGGAGCCGGGACAGAGGGGTCAAAAACTGTTTTTT	CAWEPGQRGQKLFF
TRBV2	TRBJ1-1	.	.	TGTGCCAGCAGGGTGGAGGGGAACACTGAAGCTTTCTTT	CASRVEGNTEAFF
TRBV28	TRBJ1-5	.	once	TGTGCCAGCAGTAAATCGGGGGGTTCGAATCAGCCCCAGCATTTT	CASSKSGGSNQPQHF
TRBV19	TRBJ1-2	.	.	TGTGCCAGTTCTCACCCCGAGGGGGGGCACTATGGCTACACCTTC	CASSHPEGGHYGYTF
TRBV27	TRBJ2-7	TRBD2	.	TGTGCCAGCAGTTTTCGGGAGGGCTACGAGCAGTACTTC	CASSFREGYEQYF
TRBV6-4	TRBJ1-1	TRBD1	.	TGTGCCAGCAGTGACCGGGGACAGGGGAAGGCTTTCTTT	CASSDRGQGKAFF
TRBV25-1	TRBJ1-2	.	.	TGTGCCAGCAGTGACCCGGGTAGCGTCTATGGCTACACCTTC	CASSDPGSVYGYTF
TRBV30	TRBJ2-7	.	.	TGTGCCTGGAGTAAGGACACGCCCTACGAGCAGTACTTC	CAWSKDTPYEQYF
TRBV7-8	TRBJ1-1	TRBD1	.	TGTGCCAGCAGCTTAGAACAGGGGGACACTGAAGCTTTCTTT	CASSLEQGDTEAFF
TRBV7-3	TRBJ1-1	TRBD1	.	TGTGCCAGCAGCCCCCGGACAGGAAATATGTACACTGAAGCTTTCTTT	CASSPRTGNMYTEAFF
TRBV15	TRBJ2-1	TRBD2	.	TGTGCCACCAGCAAAGGACTAGCGGGAGGACTCAATGAGCAGTTCTTC	CATSKGLAGGLNEQFF
TRBV29-1	TRBJ2-3	.	.	TGCAGCGTGAGACCGGGACTCACAAACCCAGATACGCAGTATTTT	CSVRPGLTNPDTQYF
TRBV30	TRBJ1-4	.	.	TGTGCCTGGAGTAACTATAATGAAAAACTGTTTTTT	CAWSNYNEKLFF
TRBV13	TRBJ2-1	TRBD2	once	TGTGCCAGCAGCCCTGCCGGACTAGCGGGAGGATGGGGTAGCAATGAGCAGTTCTTC	CASSPAGLAGGWGSNEQFF
TRBV5-1	TRBJ2-1	.	.	TGCGCCAGCAGCCAGGAGGCGGAGTTAACGGGGGATGAGCAGTTCTTC	CASSQEAELTGDEQFF
TRBV11-2	TRBJ2-3	TRBD2	.	TGTGCCAGCAGCTTAACCGGGGGGGCTTCAGATACGCAGTATTTT	CASSLTGGASDTQYF
TRBV6-6	TRBJ2-2	TRBD1	.	TGTGCCAGCAGAACCCCCGGGACAGGGGCCGGGGAGCTGTTTTTT	CASRTPGTGAGELFF